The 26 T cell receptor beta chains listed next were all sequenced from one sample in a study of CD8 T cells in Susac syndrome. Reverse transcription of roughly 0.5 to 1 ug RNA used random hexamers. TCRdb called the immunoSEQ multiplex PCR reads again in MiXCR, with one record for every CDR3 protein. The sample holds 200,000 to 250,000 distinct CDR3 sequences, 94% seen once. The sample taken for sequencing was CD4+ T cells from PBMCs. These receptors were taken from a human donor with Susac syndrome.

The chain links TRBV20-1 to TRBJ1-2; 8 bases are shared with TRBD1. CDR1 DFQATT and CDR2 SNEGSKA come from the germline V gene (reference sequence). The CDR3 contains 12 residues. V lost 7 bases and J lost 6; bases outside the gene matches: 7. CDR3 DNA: TGCAGTGTTCCCCAGGGGGCAAATGGCTACACCTTC. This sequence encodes CSVPQGANGYTF.

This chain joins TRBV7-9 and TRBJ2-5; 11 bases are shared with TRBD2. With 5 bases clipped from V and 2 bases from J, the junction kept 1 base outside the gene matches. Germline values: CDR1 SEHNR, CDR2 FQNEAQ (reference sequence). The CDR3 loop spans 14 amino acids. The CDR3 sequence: CASSRLAGQETQYF. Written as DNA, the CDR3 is TGTGCCAGCAGCCGACTAGCGGGGCAAGAGACCCAGTACTTC.

CDR3: CASTPDRRGTTGELFF. CDR3 coding DNA: TGCGCCAGCACCCCCGACAGACGGGGCACCACCGGGGAGCTGTTTTTT. V is TRBV5-1 and J is TRBJ2-2; D is perhaps TRBD1 or TRBD2 (5 bases each). The germline V gene encodes CDR1 SGHRS and CDR2 YFSETQ. The V gene lost 6 bases and the J gene lost 4 bases, with 19 bases spanning the gap. The CDR3 length is 16 residues.

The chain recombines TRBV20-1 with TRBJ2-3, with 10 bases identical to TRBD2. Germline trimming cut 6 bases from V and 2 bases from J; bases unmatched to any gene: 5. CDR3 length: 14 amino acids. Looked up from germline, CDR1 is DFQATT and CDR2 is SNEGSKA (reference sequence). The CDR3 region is CSALLAGSTDTQYF. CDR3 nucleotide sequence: TGCAGTGCCCTACTAGCGGGGTCCACAGATACGCAGTATTTT.

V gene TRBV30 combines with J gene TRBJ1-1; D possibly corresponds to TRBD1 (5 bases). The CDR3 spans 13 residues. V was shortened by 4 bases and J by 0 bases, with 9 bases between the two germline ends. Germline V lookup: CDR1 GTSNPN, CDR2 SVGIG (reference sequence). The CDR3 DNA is TGTGCCTGGACAAGGGGAGTGAACACTGAAGCTTTCTTT. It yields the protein CAWTRGVNTEAFF.

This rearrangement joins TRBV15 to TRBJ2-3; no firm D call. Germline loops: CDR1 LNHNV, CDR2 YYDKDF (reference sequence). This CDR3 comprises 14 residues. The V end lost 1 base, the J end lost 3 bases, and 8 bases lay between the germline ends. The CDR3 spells CATSRVGETDTQYF. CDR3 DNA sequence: TGTGCCACCAGCAGAGTCGGTGAAACAGATACGCAGTATTTT.

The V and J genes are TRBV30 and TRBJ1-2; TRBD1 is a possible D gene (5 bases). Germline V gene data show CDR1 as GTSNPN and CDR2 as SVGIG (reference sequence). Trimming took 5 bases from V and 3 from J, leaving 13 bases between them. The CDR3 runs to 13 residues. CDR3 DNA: TGTGCCTGGGTCCGGGACCTACACTATGGCTACACCTTC. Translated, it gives CAWVRDLHYGYTF.

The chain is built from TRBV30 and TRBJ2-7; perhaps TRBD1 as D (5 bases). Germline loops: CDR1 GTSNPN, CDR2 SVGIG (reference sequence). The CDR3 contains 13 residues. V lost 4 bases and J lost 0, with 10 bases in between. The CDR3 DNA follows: TGTGCCTGGACATCAGGGAACTCCTACGAGCAGTACTTC. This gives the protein CAWTSGNSYEQYF. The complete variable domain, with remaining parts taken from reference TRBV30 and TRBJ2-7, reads SQTIHQWPATLVQPVGSPLSLECTVEGTSNPNLYWYRQAAGRGLQLLFYSVGIGQISSEVPQNLSASRPQDRQFILSSKKLLLSDSGFYLCAWTSGNSYEQYFGPGTRLTVT.

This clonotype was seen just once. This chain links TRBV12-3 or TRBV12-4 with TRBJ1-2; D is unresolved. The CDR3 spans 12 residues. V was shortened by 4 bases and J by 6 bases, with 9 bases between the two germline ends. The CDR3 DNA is TGTGCCAGCAGTTCAGTCGCCCATGGCTACACCTTC. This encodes CASSSVAHGYTF.

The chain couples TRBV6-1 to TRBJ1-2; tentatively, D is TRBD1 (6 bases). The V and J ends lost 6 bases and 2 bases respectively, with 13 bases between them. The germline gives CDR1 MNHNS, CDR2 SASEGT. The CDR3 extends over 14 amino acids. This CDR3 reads CASRGTGMNYGYTF. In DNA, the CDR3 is TGTGCCAGCAGGGGCACAGGGATGAACTATGGCTACACCTTC.

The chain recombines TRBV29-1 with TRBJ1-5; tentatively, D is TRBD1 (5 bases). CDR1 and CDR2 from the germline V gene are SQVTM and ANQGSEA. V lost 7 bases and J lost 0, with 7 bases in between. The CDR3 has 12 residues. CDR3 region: CSAQVSNQPQHF. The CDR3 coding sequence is TGCAGCGCACAGGTTAGCAATCAGCCCCAGCATTTT.

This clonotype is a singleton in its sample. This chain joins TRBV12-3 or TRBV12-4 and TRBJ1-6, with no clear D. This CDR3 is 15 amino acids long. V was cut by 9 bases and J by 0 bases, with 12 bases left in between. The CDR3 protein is CASLRGLSYNSPLHF. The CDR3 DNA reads TGTGCCAGTCTCCGAGGGCTCTCCTATAATTCACCCCTCCACTTT.

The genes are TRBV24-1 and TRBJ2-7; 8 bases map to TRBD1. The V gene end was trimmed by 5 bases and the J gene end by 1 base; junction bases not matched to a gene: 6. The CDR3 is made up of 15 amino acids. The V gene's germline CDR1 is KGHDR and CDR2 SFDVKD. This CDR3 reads CATSAGRGPSYEQYF. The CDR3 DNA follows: TGTGCCACCAGTGCGGGCAGGGGGCCTTCCTACGAGCAGTACTTC.

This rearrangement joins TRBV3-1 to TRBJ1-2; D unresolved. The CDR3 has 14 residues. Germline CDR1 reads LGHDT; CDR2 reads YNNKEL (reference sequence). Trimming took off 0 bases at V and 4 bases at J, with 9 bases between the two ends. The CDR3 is CASSQDSRFYGYTF. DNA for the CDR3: TGTGCCAGCAGCCAAGACAGCCGCTTCTATGGCTACACCTTC.

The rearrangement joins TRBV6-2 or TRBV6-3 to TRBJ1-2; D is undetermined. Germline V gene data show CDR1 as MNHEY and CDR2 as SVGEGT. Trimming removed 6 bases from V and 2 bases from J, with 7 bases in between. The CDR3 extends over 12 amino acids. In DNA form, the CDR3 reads TGTGCCAGCAGCGAGGCGAACTATGGCTACACCTTC. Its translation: CASSEANYGYTF.

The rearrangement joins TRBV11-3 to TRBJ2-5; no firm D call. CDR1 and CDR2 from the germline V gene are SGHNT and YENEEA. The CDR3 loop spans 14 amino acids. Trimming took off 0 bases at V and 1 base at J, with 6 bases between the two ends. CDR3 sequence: CASSLDPSQETQYF. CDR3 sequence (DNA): TGTGCCAGCAGCTTAGATCCCAGCCAAGAGACCCAGTACTTC.

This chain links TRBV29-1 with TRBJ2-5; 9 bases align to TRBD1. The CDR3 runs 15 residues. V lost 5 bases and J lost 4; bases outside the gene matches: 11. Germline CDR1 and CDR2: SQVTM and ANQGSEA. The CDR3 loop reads CSVQSPGQGRETQYF. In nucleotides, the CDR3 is TGCAGCGTTCAATCTCCGGGACAGGGTAGAGAGACCCAGTACTTC. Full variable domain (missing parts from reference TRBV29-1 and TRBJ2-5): SAVISQKPSRDICQRGTSLTIQCQVDSQVTMMFWYRQQPGQSLTLIATANQGSEATYESGFVIDKFPISRPNLTFSTLTVSNMSPEDSSIYLCSVQSPGQGRETQYFGPGTRLLVL.

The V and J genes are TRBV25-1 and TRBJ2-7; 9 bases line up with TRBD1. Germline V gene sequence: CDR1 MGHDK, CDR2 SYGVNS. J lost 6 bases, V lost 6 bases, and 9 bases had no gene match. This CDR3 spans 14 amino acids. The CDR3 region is CASRAGTGSGEQYF. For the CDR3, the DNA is TGTGCCAGCAGAGCCGGGACAGGGTCAGGCGAGCAGTACTTC.

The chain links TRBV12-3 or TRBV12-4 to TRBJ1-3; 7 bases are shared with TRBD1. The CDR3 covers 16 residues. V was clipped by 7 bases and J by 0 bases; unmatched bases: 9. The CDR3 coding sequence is TGTGCCAGCAACACCCGGAGGGGGCTCTCTGGAAACACCATATATTTT. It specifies CASNTRRGLSGNTIYF.

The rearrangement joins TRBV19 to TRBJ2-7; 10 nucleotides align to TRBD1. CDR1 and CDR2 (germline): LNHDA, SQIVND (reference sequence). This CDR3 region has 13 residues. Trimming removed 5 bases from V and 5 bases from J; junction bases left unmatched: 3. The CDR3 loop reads CASSGGQGDEQYF. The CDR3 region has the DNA TGTGCCAGTAGTGGAGGACAGGGGGACGAGCAGTACTTC. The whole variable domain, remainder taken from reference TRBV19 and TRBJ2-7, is DGGITQSPKYLFRKEGQNVTLSCEQNLNHDAMYWYRQDPGQGLRLIYYSQIVNDFQKGDIAEGYSVSREKKESFPLTVTSAQKNPTAFYLCASSGGQGDEQYFGPGTRLTVT.

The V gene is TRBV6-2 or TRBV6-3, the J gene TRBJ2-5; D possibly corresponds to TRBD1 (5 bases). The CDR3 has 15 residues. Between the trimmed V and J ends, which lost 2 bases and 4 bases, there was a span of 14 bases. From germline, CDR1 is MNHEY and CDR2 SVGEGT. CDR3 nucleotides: TGTGCCAGCAGTTACGGAGTAGGGGCTACAGAGACCCAGTACTTC. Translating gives CASSYGVGATETQYF.

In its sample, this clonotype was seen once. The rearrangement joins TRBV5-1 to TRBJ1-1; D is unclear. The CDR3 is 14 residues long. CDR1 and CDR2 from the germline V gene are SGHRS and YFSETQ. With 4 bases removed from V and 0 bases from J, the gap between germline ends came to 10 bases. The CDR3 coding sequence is TGCGCCAGCAGCCCGGAGACCGTGAACACTGAAGCTTTCTTT. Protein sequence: CASSPETVNTEAFF.

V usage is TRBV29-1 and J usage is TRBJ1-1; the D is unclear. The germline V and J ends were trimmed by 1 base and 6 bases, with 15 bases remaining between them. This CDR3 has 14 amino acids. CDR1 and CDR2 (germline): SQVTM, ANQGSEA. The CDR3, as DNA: TGCAGCGTTGAAGCCGGGATGGGGATAGCTGAAGCTTTCTTT. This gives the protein CSVEAGMGIAEAFF.

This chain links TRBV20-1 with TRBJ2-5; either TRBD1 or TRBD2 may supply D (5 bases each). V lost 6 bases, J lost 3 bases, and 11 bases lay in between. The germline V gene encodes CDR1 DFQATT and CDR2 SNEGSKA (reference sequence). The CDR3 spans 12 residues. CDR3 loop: CSAEGPKETQYF. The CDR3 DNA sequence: TGCAGTGCCGAGGGACCTAAAGAGACCCAGTACTTC.

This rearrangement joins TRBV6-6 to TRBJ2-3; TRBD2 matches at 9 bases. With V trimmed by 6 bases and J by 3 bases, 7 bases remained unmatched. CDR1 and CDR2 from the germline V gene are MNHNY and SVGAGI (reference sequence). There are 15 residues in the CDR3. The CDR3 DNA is TGTGCCAGCAGCCCTTGGGCGGGGGGGACAGATACGCAGTATTTT. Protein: CASSPWAGGTDTQYF.

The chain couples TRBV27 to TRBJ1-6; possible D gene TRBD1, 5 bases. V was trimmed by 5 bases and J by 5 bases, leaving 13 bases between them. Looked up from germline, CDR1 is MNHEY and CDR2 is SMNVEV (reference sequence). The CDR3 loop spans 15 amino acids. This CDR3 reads CASSPSGRDNSPLHF. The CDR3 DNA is TGTGCCAGCAGTCCCTCCGGCAGGGATAATTCACCCCTCCACTTT.